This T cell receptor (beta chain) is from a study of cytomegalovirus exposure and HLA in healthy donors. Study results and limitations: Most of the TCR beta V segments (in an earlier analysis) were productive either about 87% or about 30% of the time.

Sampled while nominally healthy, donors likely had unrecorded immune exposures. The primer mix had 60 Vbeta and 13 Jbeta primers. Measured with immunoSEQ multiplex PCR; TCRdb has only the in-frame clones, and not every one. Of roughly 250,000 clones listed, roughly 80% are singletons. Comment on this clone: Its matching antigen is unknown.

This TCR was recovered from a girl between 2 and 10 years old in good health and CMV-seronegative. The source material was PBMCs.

CDR3 DNA sequence: TGTGCCAGCAGGCTCACCATCGGGGAGCAGTACTTC. Its translation is CASRLTIGEQYF. The rearrangement uses TRBV6-5 and TRBJ2-7; no definite D call. Looked up from germline, CDR1 is MNHEY and CDR2 is SVGAGI. V was shortened by 6 bases and J by 7 bases, with 13 bases between the two germline ends. The CDR3 loop spans 12 amino acids.